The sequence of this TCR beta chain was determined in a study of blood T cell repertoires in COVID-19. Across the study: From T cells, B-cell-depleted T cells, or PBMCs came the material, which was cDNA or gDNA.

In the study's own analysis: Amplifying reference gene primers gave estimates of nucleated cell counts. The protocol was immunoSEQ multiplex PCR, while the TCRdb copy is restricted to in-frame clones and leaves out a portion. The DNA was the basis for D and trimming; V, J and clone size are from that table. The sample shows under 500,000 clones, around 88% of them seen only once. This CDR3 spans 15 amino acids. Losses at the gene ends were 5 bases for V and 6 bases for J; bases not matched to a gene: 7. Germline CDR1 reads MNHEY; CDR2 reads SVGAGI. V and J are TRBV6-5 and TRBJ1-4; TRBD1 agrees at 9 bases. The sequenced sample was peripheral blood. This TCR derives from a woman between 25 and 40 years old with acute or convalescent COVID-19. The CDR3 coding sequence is TGTGCCAGCAGTCGCTACCGGGACAGGGATGAAAAACTGTTTTTT. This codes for CASSRYRDRDEKLFF.